The present entry profiles one T cell receptor (beta chain) with its context. What this receptor recognizes is not known. One base away there is no much larger clone; base qualities are not given. The Quick-DNA Microprep Kit was used to extract genomic DNA from the sorted cells. Amplification of TCRbeta DNA was done with the immunoSEQ hsTCRbeta kit, following the protocol from the manufacturer. TCRbeta libraries were sequenced on an Illumina MiSeq instrument. From the authors' description of their analysis: Once out-of-frame sequences had been removed, fewer than 2.5 million distinct TCRbeta sequences were left, which works out to an average of around 67,000 per individual. Each individual was scored by the count of 150 to 200 previously reported CMV-associated TCRbeta sequences and the total productive distinct TCRbeta count. A beta-binomial model was reimplemented in Python, and random forests from scikit-learn, run with default parameters, were trained on data from the US cohort. Classifier performance on the Belgian cohort was summarized as median AUC with percentile confidence intervals over 10,000 bootstrap iterations. Held by TCRdb, this immuneACCESS table contains in-frame sequences only and omits some clones. Under half of the omission traces to an unresolved V gene where checked; the cause of the rest is unknown. The V and J calls and the clone size are those of that table, but D and trimming were determined from the DNA. This sample lists about 75,000 clones; 75% to 85% were detected once. The top ten constitute approximately 2.4% of the sample.

The data were taken from a study of memory CD4+ T cells and cytomegalovirus serostatus (dated by TCRdb to the late 2010s). In the study overall: A total of around 35 healthy Belgian adults, of whom 9 were CMV seropositive and roughly 24 were CMV seronegative, were included in the cohort. To replicate a published TCR-based CMV serostatus classifier, the researchers sequenced the CD4+ memory TCRbeta repertoires of a Belgian cohort whose cytomegalovirus serostatus was known. Beyond this particular receptor, the publication reports: Among the 164 previously reported CMV-associated TCRbeta sequences, about 71 showed up in the CD4+ memory repertoires, with each one found in between one and five individuals. A median bootstrapped AUC of almost 0.96 with a 95% CI of 0.76-1.00 was achieved on the Belgian cohort by the original-framework classifier. Only CD4+CD45RO+ memory cells were sequenced, in contrast to the original study, in which naive and memory CD4+ and CD8+ populations were covered. For predicting CMV serostatus, the median bootstrapped AUC was 0.95 using the original framework and around 0.91 using a US-trained random forest. Results were interpreted as suggesting that the CMV-associated TCR signature is largely present in the CD4+ memory repertoire.

Single viable CD3+CD4+CD8-CD45RO+ cells were sorted as memory CD4+ T cells on a FACSAria II. CMV serostatus was assessed using a Roche Elecsys assay, by which serum IgG against CMV pp150, pp28, p38 and p52 was detected. Once the samples were thawed, total CD4+ T cells were enriched through positive selection using CD4 magnetic microbeads. The samples came from a different study that was designed specifically to examine the CD4+ T cell memory repertoire. Peripheral blood mononuclear cells were isolated and cryopreserved following standard operating procedures; serum was stored at -80 °C. Staining used CD3-PerCP (BW264/56), CD4-APC (RPA-T4), CD45RO-PE (UCHT1) and CD8-Pacific Orange (3B5) antibodies, with Sytox blue excluding non-viable cells. V and J lose 0 bases and 3 bases, and a span of 5 bases separates them. Sequences MNHNS (CDR1) and SASEGT (CDR2) are obtained from the germline V gene. The CDR3 goes from the cysteine to the phenylalanine over 14 residues. Only the CDR3 DNA is retained, 42 bases long and in frame from the first base.

The sequenced sample was memory CD4+ T cells from blood. Rearrangement joined TRBV6-1 to TRBJ2-2; TRBD2 is perhaps the D gene, given 5 matching bases. The sequence was collected from an adult in good health and CMV-seropositive. The sequenced DNA: TGTGCCAGCAGTGAAGCGCGGGACACCGGGGAGCTGTTTTTT. The translation is CASSEARDTGELFF.